The sequence of this T cell receptor (beta chain) was determined in a study of blood T cell repertoires in COVID-19. Looking at the study overall: Acute-phase and convalescent COVID-19 samples originated in the United States, Italy and Spain.

This CDR3 is built from 14 residues. Germline V gene sequence: CDR1 MNHEY, CDR2 SMNVEV (reference sequence). The V gene end was trimmed by 2 bases and the J gene end by 6 bases; junction bases not matched to a gene: 3. Clones were read by immunoSEQ multiplex PCR, and TCRdb kept only the in-frame ones, dropping some. This repertoire shows 350,000 to 450,000 clones, under 90% found once; its top ten account for 1.7%. Participant reports of clinical history set cohort assignment. The TCR comes from a woman between 25 and 40 years old who had recovered from COVID-19. The rearrangement joins TRBV27 to TRBJ2-1, with 8 bases matching TRBD1. Sequenced input: PBMCs or T cells enriched from blood (not recorded which). For the CDR3, the DNA is TGTGCCAGCAGTTTAGCCGGGACAGGCAATGAGCAGTTCTTC. This gives the protein CASSLAGTGNEQFF.